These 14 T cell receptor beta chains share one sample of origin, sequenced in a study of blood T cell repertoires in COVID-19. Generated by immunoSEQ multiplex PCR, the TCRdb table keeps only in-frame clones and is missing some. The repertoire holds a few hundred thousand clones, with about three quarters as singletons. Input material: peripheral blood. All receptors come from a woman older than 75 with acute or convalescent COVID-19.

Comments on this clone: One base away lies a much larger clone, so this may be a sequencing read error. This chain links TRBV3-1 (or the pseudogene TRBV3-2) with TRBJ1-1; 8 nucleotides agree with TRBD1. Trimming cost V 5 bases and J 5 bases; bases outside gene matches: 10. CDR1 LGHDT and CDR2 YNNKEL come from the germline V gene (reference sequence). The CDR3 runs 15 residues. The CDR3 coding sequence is TGTGCCAGCAGCTCTCGGACAGGGAGTCGAACTGAAGCTTTCTTT. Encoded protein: CASSSRTGSRTEAFF.

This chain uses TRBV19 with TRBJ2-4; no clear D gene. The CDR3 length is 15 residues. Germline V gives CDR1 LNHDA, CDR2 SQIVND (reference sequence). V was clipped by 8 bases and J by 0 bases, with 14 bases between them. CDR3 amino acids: CASESSGLAKNIQYF. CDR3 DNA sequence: TGTGCCAGTGAGTCCTCTGGGCTAGCCAAAAACATTCAGTACTTC.

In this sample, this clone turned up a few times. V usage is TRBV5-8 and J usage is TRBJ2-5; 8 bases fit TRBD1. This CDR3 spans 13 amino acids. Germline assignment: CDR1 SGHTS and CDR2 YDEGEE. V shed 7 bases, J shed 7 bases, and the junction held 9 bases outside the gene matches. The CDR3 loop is CASAGQALGTQYF. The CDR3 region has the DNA TGTGCCAGCGCGGGACAGGCCCTTGGGACCCAGTACTTC.

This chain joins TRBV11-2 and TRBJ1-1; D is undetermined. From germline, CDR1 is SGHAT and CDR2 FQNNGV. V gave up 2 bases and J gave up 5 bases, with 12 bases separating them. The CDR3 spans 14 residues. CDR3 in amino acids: CASSLFIGETEAFF. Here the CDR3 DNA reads TGTGCCAGCAGCTTATTCATCGGGGAAACTGAAGCTTTCTTT.

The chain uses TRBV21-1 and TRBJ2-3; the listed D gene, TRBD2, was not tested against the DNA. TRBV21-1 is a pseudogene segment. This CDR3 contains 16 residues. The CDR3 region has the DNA TGTGCCAGCAGCAAAGTAGCGGGGGTTCTCACAGATACGCAGTATTTT. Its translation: CASSKVAGVLTDTQYF.

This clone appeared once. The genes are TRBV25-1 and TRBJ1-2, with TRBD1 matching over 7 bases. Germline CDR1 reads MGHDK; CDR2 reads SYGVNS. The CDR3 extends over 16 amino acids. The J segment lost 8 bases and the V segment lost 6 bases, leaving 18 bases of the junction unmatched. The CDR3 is CASSGPKIGTARGYTF. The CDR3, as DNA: TGTGCCAGCAGCGGACCGAAAATAGGGACAGCTCGGGGCTACACCTTC.

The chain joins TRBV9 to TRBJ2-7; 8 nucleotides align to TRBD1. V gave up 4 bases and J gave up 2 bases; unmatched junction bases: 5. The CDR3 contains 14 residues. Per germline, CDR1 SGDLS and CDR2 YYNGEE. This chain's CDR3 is CASSKGQAPYEQYF. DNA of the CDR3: TGTGCCAGCAGCAAGGGACAGGCCCCCTACGAGCAGTACTTC.

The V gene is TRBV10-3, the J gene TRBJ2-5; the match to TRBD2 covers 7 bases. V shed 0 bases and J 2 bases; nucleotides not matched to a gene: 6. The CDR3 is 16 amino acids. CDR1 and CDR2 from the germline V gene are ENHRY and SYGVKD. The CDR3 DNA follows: TGTGCCATCAGTGAGTCCCCAGCGGGGCCACAAGAGACCCAGTACTTC. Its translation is CAISESPAGPQETQYF.

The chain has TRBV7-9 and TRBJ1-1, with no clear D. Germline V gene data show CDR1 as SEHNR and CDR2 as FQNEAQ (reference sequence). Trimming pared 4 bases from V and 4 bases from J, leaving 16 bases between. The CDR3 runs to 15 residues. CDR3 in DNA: TGTGCCAGCAGCTCGACCAGGTCGAGGGCCACTGAAGCTTTCTTT. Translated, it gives CASSSTRSRATEAFF.

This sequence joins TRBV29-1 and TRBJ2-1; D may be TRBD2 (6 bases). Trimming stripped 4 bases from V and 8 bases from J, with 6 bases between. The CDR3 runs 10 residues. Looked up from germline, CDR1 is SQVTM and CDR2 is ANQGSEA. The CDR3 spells CSVGDYEQFF. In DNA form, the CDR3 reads TGCAGCGTTGGGGACTATGAGCAGTTCTTC.

CDR3 sequence (DNA): TGTGCCAGCAGCCTGGGGGGTCCTGAAGCTTTCTTT. Residues: CASSLGGPEAFF. The chain combines TRBV7-9 with TRBJ1-1; D is possibly TRBD1 (5 bases). CDR1 and CDR2 from the germline V gene are SEHNR and FQNEAQ (reference sequence). This CDR3 has 12 amino acids. V was trimmed by 5 bases and J by 6 bases, leaving 10 bases between them.

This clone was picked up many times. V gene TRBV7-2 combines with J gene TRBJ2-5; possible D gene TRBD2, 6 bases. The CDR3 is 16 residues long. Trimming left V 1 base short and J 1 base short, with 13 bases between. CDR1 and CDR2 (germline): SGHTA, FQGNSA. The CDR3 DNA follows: TGTGCCAGCAGCTTAGGTTGGGGGGTGGGCCAAGAGACCCAGTACTTC. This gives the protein CASSLGWGVGQETQYF.

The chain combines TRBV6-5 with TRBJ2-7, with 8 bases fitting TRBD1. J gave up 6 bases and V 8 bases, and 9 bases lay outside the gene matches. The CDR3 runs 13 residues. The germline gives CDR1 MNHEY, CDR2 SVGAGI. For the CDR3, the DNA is TGTGCCAGCTGCCTTTCAGGGGGCAGCGAGCAGTACTTC. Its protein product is CASCLSGGSEQYF.

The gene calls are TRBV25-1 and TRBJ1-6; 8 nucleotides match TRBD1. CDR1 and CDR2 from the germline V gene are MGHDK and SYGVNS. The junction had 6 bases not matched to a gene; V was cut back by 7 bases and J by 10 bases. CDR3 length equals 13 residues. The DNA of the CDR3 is TGTGCCAGCACTGGACAGGGACAATCACCCCTCCACTTT. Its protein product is CASTGQGQSPLHF. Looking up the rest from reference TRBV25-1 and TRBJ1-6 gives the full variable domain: EADIYQTPRYLVIGTGKKITLECSQTMGHDKMYWYQQDPGMELHLIHYSYGVNSTEKGDLSSESTVSRIRTEHFPLTLESARPSHTSQYLCASTGQGQSPLHFGNGTRLTVT.